The T cell receptor (beta chain) described here comes from a study of circulating CD8 cells and anti-PD-1 response in melanoma. On the study more broadly: About 55% of the 13 melanoma patients received first-line anti-PD-1 therapy. Study-wide findings and caveats: Experiments were generally run without replicates. Diversity ranked highest in DNEG and lowest in TIGIT subsets. Clonotype sharing was highest between DPOS and TIGIT subsets.

TCR libraries were prepared from roughly 14 ng of total RNA with the QIAseq Immune Repertoire TCR panel. MiXCR, run by TCRdb on the reads, gives a single entry per CDR3 protein. This table holds several hundred distinct CDR3 sequences, around an eighth found once. As concerns this clonotype: The target antigen is unknown.

Sorting of live CD3+CD8+TCRalphabeta+ cells by PD-1 and/or TIGIT gave four subsets. The clonotype was recovered from a human donor with melanoma. The sequencing used CD8+ T cells from PBMCs, collected at baseline or after one month of anti-PD-1 therapy (not recorded which).

The CDR3: CASSDQGANTIYF. The CDR3 nucleotides are TGTGCCAGCAGCGACCAGGGGGCCAACACCATATATTTT. The chain joins TRBV7-9 to TRBJ1-3; 8 nucleotides agree with TRBD1. From germline, CDR1 is SEHNR and CDR2 FQNEAQ (reference sequence). V lost 5 bases, J lost 7 bases, and 4 bases stayed unmatched. This CDR3 contains 13 residues.